Sequencing of this TCR beta chain was carried out in a study of CD8+ T cells in alopecia areata. Germline V gene sequence: CDR1 GTSNPN, CDR2 SVGIG (reference sequence). The CDR3 has 13 amino acids. V lost 0 bases, J lost 0 bases, and 5 bases lay in between. Concerning this clone: Distinct nucleotide sequences in the sample also encode this CDR3.

This sample's treatment: oral pan-JAK inhibitor, 5-10 mg twice daily. PBMCs served as the source from which CD4+ and CD8+ T cells were sorted. RNA was isolated and reverse transcribed to cDNA, the sequencing template. Repertoires were generated with immunoSEQ multiplex PCR, while TCRdb's copy carries only in-frame clones and drops some. The profile covers about 270,000 clones, with about 60% appearing a single time and roughly 0.93% taken by the ten largest. The V gene is TRBV30, the J gene TRBJ1-2; no clear D gene. Here the sequenced sample was CD4+ T cells sorted from blood, taken at roughly week 52, from a patient treated with tofacitinib. The TCR sequence derives from a human donor with alopecia areata. This CDR3 reads CAWSVLSNYGYTF. The CDR3 DNA follows: TGTGCCTGGAGTGTGCTCTCTAACTATGGCTACACCTTC.